These 22 T cell receptor beta chains were all obtained from the same sample, sequenced in a study of CD8 T cells in ankylosing spondylitis. Via MiXCR, TCRdb re-called the 5' RACE reads, giving one row per CDR3 protein. The sample has over 95,000 distinct CDR3 sequences; about 8.5% are singletons. The specimen was blood, either unsorted or a sorted T cell fraction (not recorded which). The receptors shown here come from a male donor with ankylosing spondylitis or in good health (not recorded which).

This clonotype was counted ten times or more. This sequence joins TRBV12-3 or TRBV12-4 and TRBJ2-5, with 12 bases lining up with TRBD2. Germline trimming cut 6 bases from V and 2 bases from J; bases unmatched to any gene: 7. This CDR3 is 16 amino acids long. Written as DNA, the CDR3 is TGTGCCAGCAGCCGAGGACTAGCGGGATTTCAAGAGACCCAGTACTTC. Protein product: CASSRGLAGFQETQYF.

This clonotype was detected ten times or more. The V call is TRBV7-6, the J call TRBJ2-3; 8 bases fit TRBD2. The CDR3 length is 15 residues. Losses at the gene ends were 5 bases for V and 8 bases for J; bases not matched to a gene: 12. CDR1 and CDR2 from the germline V gene are SGHVS and FNYEAQ. DNA of the CDR3: TGTGCCAGCAGCCCCGCACGGGAGGGCCTCGGTACGCAGTATTTT. This codes for CASSPAREGLGTQYF.

This clonotype was counted ten times or more. This rearrangement joins TRBV5-1 to TRBJ1-2; 7 nucleotides line up with TRBD1. V lost 4 bases, J lost 8 bases, and 11 bases stayed unmatched. Germline V CDR1 and CDR2: SGHRS, YFSETQ. This CDR3 is 14 amino acids long. The CDR3 DNA sequence: TGCGCCAGCAGCCTCCTCCCGACAGGGTACGGCTACACCTTC. This gives the protein CASSLLPTGYGYTF.

The chain combines TRBV5-6 with TRBJ2-7; D is undetermined. Per the germline V gene, CDR1 is SGHDT and CDR2 is YYEEEE. The ends were cut back, 4 bases at V and 0 bases at J, with 11 bases in the middle. This CDR3 comprises 14 residues. The CDR3, as DNA: TGTGCCAGCAGCCCCGGGCCTTCCTCCTACGAGCAGTACTTC. It translates to CASSPGPSSYEQYF.

This clonotype was seen at least ten times. The CDR3 sequence: CASSYSLGAGQPQHF. In DNA form, the CDR3 reads TGTGCCAGCAGTTACTCATTAGGGGCAGGTCAGCCCCAGCATTTT. The chain employs TRBV6-8 and TRBJ1-5; TRBD1 is a possible D gene (5 bases). Trimming stripped 0 bases from V and 6 bases from J, with 12 bases between. Germline CDR1 is MNHGY and CDR2 is SAAAGT. The CDR3 runs 15 residues.

At least ten counts were recorded for this clonotype. The V gene is TRBV29-1, the J gene TRBJ1-1, with no clear D. Germline CDR1 SQVTM, CDR2 ANQGSEA. V shed 3 bases and J shed 4 bases, with 12 bases lying between them. This CDR3 region has 13 residues. CDR3 sequence: CSVDLDWRTEAFF. The CDR3 DNA reads TGCAGCGTTGATTTGGATTGGCGCACTGAAGCTTTCTTT.

This clonotype has a count of ten or more. The rearrangement uses TRBV29-1 and TRBJ2-3, with D perhaps matching TRBD1 (6 bases). The CDR3 loop spans 13 amino acids. Germline lookup yields CDR1 SQVTM and CDR2 ANQGSEA. V was pared by 0 bases and J by 8 bases, with 12 bases between. The CDR3 nucleotides are TGCAGCGTTGAAGAAATCGTGGGGGCTACGCAGTATTTT. It yields the protein CSVEEIVGATQYF.

For this clonotype: A much larger clone sits a single nucleotide away, making a read error possible. The chain carries TRBV5-1 and TRBJ2-7; 9 bases are shared with TRBD1. Per the germline V gene, CDR1 is SGHRS and CDR2 is YFSETQ. V trimming: 5 bases; J trimming: 4 bases; junction bases outside the gene matches: 7. The CDR3 has 14 residues. This CDR3 is CASRSAGQGYEQYF. The CDR3 DNA reads as TGCGCCAGCAGATCAGCGGGACAGGGATACGAGCAGTACTTC.

This clonotype came up many times. The chain is built from TRBV29-1 and TRBJ1-2, with 10 bases that match TRBD1. Per the germline V gene, CDR1 is SQVTM and CDR2 is ANQGSEA. The CDR3 loop spans 14 amino acids. The V and J ends lost 6 bases and 4 bases, in that order; junction bases with no gene match: 8. In DNA form, the CDR3 reads TGCAGCGTCCACGGGACAGGGGCCCTCTATGGCTACACCTTC. Its translation: CSVHGTGALYGYTF.

This clonotype came up many times. The chain carries TRBV20-1 and TRBJ2-3; 11 positions match TRBD2. There are 12 residues in the CDR3. Germline V gives CDR1 DFQATT, CDR2 SNEGSKA (reference sequence). CDR3 region: CSLLAGVGTQYF. The CDR3 bases are TGCAGCCTACTAGCGGGAGTCGGTACGCAGTATTTT.

This clonotype appeared many times. The V and J genes are TRBV29-1 and TRBJ2-7, with 11 bases lining up with TRBD1. Trimming took 7 bases from V and 3 from J; bases not matched to a gene: 8. Germline lookup yields CDR1 SQVTM and CDR2 ANQGSEA. The CDR3 spans 14 residues. CDR3: CSAMGQGVSYEQYF. The CDR3 DNA reads as TGCAGCGCGATGGGACAGGGGGTGAGCTACGAGCAGTACTTC.

In its sample, this clonotype was seen a few times. V and J are TRBV3-1 and TRBJ1-3; D remains unclear. Trimming removed 5 bases from V and 0 bases from J, with 5 bases in between. CDR3 length: 13 amino acids. In germline, CDR1 is LGHDT, CDR2 YNNKEL (reference sequence). This chain's CDR3 is CASSNSSGNTIYF. The CDR3 coding sequence is TGTGCCAGCAGCAATAGCTCTGGAAACACCATATATTTT.

There are many counts of this clonotype. The V call is TRBV7-8, the J call TRBJ2-7, with 7 bases aligning to TRBD2. There are 14 residues in the CDR3. CDR1 and CDR2 (germline): SGHVS, FQNEAQ. V shed 10 bases, J shed 3 bases, and the junction held 12 bases outside the gene matches. The CDR3 reads CATQREGVFYEQYF. For the CDR3, the DNA is TGTGCCACACAGAGGGAGGGAGTTTTCTACGAGCAGTACTTC.

J is TRBJ2-2 and V is TRBV4-2; possible D gene TRBD1, 6 bases. The germline gives CDR1 LGHNA, CDR2 YNFKEQ. Trimming left V 2 bases short and J 4 bases short, with 11 bases between. The CDR3 sequence is 15 residues long. Here the CDR3 reads CASSQKTGITGELFF. Written as DNA, the CDR3 is TGTGCCAGCAGCCAAAAGACAGGCATCACCGGGGAGCTGTTTTTT.

This clonotype has at least ten counts. The rearrangement uses TRBV29-1 and TRBJ2-7; a weak D match, TRBD2 (6 bases). This CDR3 is 15 amino acids long. V lost 0 bases, J lost 0 bases, and 12 bases lay in between. Germline assignment: CDR1 SQVTM and CDR2 ANQGSEA. The CDR3 coding sequence is TGCAGCGTTGAAGATCGGGGGTACTCCTCCTACGAGCAGTACTTC. Its protein is CSVEDRGYSSYEQYF.

About this clonotype: Germline is not matched at one junction end, which may reflect a read error. The rearrangement links TRBV29-1 to TRBJ2-1, with D tentatively TRBD2 (5 bases). Germline assignment: CDR1 SQVTM and CDR2 ANQGSEA. There are 14 residues in the CDR3. CDR3: CSVEFGAGRAEESF. CDR3 coding DNA: TGCAGCGTTGAATTTGGTGCGGGTAGGGCGGAGGAGTCCTTC.

This clonotype was counted ten times or more. The DNA for the CDR3 is TGTGCCAGCAGCTTTCAGGATGAGCAGTTCTTC. Its protein product is CASSFQDEQFF. The chain couples TRBV7-9 to TRBJ2-1; no clear D. This CDR3 has 11 amino acids. CDR1 is SEHNR and CDR2 is FQNEAQ in the germline V gene (reference sequence). V shed 3 bases and J shed 8 bases, with 5 bases lying between them.

This clonotype was seen at least ten times. The chain combines TRBV12-3 or TRBV12-4 with TRBJ2-7; 16 bases map to TRBD2. The CDR3 extends over 14 amino acids. Trimming removed 5 bases from V and 8 bases from J; junction bases left unmatched: 3. The CDR3 DNA reads as TGTGCCAGCAGTGGGACTAGCGGGGGGGCGCAGCAGTACTTC. It translates to CASSGTSGGAQQYF.

This clonotype was recorded many times. The gene calls are TRBV6-1 and TRBJ2-1, with D hard to call. Trimming left V 5 bases short and J 0 bases short, with 11 bases between. The CDR3 sequence is 15 residues long. Germline V lookup: CDR1 MNHNS, CDR2 SASEGT. The CDR3 sequence is CASSPPWSSYNEQFF. For the CDR3, the DNA is TGTGCCAGCAGTCCACCTTGGAGCTCCTACAATGAGCAGTTCTTC.

This clonotype was counted ten times or more. V usage is TRBV4-3 and J usage is TRBJ1-6, with D possibly being TRBD1 (5 bases). V was clipped by 1 base and J by 7 bases, with 11 bases between them. The germline V gene encodes CDR1 LGHNA and CDR2 YSLEER. This CDR3 comprises 15 residues. DNA for the CDR3: TGCGCCAGCAGCCAAGGCAGGGCTGAGAATTCACCCCTCCACTTT. This encodes CASSQGRAENSPLHF.

This clonotype was detected ten times or more. This rearrangement joins TRBV20-1 to TRBJ1-3; TRBD1 matches 7 bases. From germline, CDR1 is DFQATT and CDR2 SNEGSKA (reference sequence). This CDR3 comprises 12 residues. V lost 6 bases, J lost 4 bases, and 3 bases stayed unmatched. CDR3 loop: CSAADRGNTIYF. Written as DNA, the CDR3 is TGCAGTGCCGCGGACAGGGGAAACACCATATATTTT.

V usage is TRBV15 and J usage is TRBJ1-4, with TRBD1 matching 8 bases. The CDR3 spans 16 residues. The germline V gene encodes CDR1 LNHNV and CDR2 YYDKDF (reference sequence). Germline trimming cut 1 base from V and 5 bases from J; bases unmatched to any gene: 6. CDR3 protein: CATSRARTGLNEKLFF. CDR3 nucleotides: TGTGCCACCAGCAGAGCCAGGACAGGGTTGAATGAAAAACTGTTTTTT.